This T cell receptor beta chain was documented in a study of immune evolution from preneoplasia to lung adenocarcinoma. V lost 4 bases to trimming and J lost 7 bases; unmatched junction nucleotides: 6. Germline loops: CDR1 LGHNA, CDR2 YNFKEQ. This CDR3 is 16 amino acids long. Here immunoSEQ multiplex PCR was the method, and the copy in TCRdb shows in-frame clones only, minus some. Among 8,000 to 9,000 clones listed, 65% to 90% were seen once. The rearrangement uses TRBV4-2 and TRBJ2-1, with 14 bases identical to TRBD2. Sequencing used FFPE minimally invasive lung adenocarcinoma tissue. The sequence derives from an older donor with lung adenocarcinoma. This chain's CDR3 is CASSLWTSGRPNEQFF. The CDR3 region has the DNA TGTGCCAGCAGCCTATGGACTAGCGGGAGGCCTAATGAGCAGTTCTTC.